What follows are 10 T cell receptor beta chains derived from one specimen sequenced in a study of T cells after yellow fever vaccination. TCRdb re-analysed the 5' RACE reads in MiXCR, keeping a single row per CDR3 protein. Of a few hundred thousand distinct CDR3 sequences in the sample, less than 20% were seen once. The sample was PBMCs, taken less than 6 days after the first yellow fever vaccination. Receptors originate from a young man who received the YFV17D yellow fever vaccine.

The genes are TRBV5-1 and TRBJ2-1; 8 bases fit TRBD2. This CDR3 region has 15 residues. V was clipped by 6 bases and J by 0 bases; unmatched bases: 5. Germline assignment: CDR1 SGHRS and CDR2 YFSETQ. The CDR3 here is CASTPRGASYNEQFF. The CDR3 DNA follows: TGCGCCAGCACGCCGCGGGGGGCCTCCTACAATGAGCAGTTCTTC.

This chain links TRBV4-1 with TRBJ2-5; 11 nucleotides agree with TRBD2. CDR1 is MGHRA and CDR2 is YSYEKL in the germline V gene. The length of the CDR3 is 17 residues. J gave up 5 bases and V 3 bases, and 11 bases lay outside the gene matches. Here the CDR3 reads CASSQVGPWTSGETQYF. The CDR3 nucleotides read TGCGCCAGCAGCCAGGTCGGTCCTTGGACTAGCGGGGAGACCCAGTACTTC.

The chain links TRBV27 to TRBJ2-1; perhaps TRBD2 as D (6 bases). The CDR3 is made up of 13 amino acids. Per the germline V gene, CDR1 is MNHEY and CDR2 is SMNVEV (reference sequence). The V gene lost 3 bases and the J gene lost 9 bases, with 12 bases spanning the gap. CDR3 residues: CASSFLALAEQFF. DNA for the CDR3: TGTGCCAGCAGTTTCCTAGCGTTGGCTGAGCAGTTCTTC.

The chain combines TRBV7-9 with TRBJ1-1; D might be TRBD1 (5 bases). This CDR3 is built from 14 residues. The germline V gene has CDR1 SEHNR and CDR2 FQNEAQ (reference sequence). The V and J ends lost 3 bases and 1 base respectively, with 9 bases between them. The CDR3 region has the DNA TGTGCCAGCAGCTTGACAGAATCGAACACTGAAGCTTTCTTT. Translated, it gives CASSLTESNTEAFF.

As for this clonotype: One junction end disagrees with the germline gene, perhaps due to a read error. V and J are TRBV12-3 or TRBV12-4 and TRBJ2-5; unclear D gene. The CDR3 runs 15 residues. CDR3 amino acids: CACSHYTSYQETQYF. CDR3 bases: TGTGCCTGCAGCCACTACACATCGTACCAAGAGACCCAGTACTTC.

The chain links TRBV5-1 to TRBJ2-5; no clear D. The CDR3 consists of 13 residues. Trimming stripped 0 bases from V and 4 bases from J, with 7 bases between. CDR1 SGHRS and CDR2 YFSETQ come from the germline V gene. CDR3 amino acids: CASSLGPSETQYF. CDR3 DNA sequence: TGCGCCAGCAGCTTGGGGCCCTCAGAGACCCAGTACTTC.

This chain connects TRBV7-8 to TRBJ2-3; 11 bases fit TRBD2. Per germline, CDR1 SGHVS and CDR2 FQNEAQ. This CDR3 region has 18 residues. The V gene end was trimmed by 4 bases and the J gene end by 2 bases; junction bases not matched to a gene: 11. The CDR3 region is CASSSTRLLAGATDTQYF. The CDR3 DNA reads TGTGCCAGCAGCTCGACGCGGTTACTAGCGGGGGCCACAGATACGCAGTATTTT.

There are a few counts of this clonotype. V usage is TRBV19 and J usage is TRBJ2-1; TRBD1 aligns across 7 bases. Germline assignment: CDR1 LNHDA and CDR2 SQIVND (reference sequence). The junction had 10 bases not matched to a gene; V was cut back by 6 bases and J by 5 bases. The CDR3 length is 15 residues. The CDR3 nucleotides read TGTGCCAGTAGAAATAAGGGGGCCGTGAACAATGAGCAGTTCTTC. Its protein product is CASRNKGAVNNEQFF.

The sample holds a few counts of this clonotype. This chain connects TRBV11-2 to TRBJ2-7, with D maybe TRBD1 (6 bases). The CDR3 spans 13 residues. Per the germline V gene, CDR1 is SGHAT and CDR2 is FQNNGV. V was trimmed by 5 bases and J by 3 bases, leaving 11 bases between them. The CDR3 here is CASSPRDNYEQYF. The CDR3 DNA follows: TGTGCCAGCAGCCCCAGGGACAACTACGAGCAGTACTTC. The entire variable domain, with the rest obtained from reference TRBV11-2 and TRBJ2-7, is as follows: EAGVAQSPRYKIIEKRQSVAFWCNPISGHATLYWYQQILGQGPKLLIQFQNNGVVDDSQLPKDRFSAERLKGVDSTLKIQPAKLEDSAVYLCASSPRDNYEQYFGPGTRLTVT.

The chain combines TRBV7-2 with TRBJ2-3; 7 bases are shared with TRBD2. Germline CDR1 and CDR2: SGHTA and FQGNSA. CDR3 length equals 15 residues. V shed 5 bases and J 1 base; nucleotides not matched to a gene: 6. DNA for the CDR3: TGTGCCAGCAGCCCATGGGGGGGGGGCACAGATACGCAGTATTTT. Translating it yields CASSPWGGGTDTQYF. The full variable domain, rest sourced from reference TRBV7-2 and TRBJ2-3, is GAGVSQSPSNKVTEKGKDVELRCDPISGHTALYWYRQSLGQGLEFLIYFQGNSAPDKSGLPSDRFSAERTGGSVSTLTIQRTQQEDSAVYLCASSPWGGGTDTQYFGPGTRLTVL.